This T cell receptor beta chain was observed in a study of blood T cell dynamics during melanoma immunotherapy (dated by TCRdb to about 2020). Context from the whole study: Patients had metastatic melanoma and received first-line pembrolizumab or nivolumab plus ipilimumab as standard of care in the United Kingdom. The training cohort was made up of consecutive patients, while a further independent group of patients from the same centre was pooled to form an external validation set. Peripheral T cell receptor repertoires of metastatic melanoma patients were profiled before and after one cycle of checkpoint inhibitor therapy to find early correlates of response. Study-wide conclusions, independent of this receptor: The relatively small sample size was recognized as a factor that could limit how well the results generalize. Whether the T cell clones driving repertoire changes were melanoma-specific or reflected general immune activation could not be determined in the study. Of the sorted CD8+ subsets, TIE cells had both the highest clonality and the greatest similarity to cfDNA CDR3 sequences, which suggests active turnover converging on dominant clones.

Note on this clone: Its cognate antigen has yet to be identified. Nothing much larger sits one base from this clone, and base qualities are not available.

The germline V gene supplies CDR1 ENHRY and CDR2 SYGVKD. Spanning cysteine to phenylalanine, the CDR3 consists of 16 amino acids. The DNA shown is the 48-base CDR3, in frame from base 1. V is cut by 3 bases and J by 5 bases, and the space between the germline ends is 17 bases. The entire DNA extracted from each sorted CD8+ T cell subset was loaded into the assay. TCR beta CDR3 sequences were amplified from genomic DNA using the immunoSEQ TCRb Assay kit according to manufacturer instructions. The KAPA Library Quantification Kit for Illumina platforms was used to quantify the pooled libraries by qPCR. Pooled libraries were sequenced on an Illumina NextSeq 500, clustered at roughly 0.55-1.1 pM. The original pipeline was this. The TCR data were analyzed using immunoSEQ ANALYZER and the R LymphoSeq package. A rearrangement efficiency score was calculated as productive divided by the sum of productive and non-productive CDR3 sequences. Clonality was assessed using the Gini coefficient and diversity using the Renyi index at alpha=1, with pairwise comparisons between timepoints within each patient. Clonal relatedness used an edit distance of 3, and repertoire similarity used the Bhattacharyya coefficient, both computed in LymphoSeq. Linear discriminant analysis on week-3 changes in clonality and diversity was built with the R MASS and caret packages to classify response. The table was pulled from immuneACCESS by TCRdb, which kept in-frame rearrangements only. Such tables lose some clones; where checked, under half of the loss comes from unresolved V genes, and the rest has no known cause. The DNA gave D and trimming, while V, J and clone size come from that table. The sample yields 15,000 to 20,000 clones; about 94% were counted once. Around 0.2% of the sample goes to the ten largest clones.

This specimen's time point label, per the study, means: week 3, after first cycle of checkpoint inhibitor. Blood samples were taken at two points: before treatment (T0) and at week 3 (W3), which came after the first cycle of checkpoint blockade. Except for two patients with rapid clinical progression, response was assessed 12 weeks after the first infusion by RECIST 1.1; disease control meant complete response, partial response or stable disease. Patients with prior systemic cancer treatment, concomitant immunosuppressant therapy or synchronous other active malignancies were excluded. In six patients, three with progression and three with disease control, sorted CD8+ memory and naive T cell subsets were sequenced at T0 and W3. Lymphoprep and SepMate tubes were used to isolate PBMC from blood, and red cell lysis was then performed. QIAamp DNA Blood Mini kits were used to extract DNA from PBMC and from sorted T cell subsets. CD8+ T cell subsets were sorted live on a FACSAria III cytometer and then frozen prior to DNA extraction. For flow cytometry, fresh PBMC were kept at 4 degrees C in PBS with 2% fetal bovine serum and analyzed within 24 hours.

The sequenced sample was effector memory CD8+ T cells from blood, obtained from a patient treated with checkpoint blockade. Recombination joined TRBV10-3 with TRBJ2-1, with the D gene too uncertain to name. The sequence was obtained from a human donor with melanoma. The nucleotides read TGTGCCATCAGTGACCCCTGGAGTGACCCTAACAATGAGCAGTTCTTC. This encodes CAISDPWSDPNNEQFF.